This TCR beta chain was sequenced in a study of blood T cell repertoires in COVID-19. Profiling relied on immunoSEQ multiplex PCR, and the TCRdb table lists in-frame clones only, not all of them. This table has tens of thousands of clones, roughly 80% appearing once. The origin of this receptor is a human donor in a cohort sampled during active COVID-19. Material for sequencing was peripheral blood.

In nucleotides, the CDR3 is TGTGCCAGCAGTTTATCCGCGGAGTTCTCTGGAAACACCATATATTTT. Protein product: CASSLSAEFSGNTIYF. The chain combines TRBV28 with TRBJ1-3; no firm D call. Germline V CDR1 and CDR2: MDHEN, SYDVKM. CDR3 length equals 16 residues. Trimming cost V 1 base and J 0 bases, with 10 bases left between them.